This T cell receptor beta chain was sequenced in a study of graft-versus-host responses after intestinal transplantation. Overall study: Induction with anti-thymocyte globulin, then tacrolimus and steroids for around three years, was given to all recipients.

The germline V gene encodes CDR1 MNHEY and CDR2 SVGAGI. The CDR3 runs to 13 residues. Trimming took off 4 bases at V and 5 bases at J, with 9 bases between the two ends. A note on this clone: Its matching antigen is unknown.

Repertoires were generated with immunoSEQ multiplex PCR, while TCRdb's copy carries only in-frame clones and drops some. This sample yields tens of thousands of clones, of which approximately 92% are seen a single time; roughly 6.7% belongs to the top ten. Study-level findings and limits: Graft-versus-host to host-versus-graft clonal ratios in allografts were high in patients with graft-donor T cell macrochimerism. Recipient bone marrow held GvH clones, some seen earlier in ileum or blood.

Sampling of post-transplant bone marrow used the posterior iliac crest or another site. The sequenced sample was bone marrow, obtained approximately 700 days after intestinal transplantation. This sequence joins TRBV6-5 and TRBJ2-4; D possibly corresponds to TRBD1 (5 bases). The clonotype was recovered from a human patient who received an intestinal transplant, so some T cells may come from the graft donor. The CDR3 nucleotides are TGTGCCAGCAGTTTCGGCAGGGAAAACATTCAGTACTTC. This gives the protein CASSFGRENIQYF.